The 3 T cell receptor beta chains given below trace back to one sample, sequenced in a study of spatial heterogeneity in lung cancer. TCRdb reprocessed the 5' RACE reads with MiXCR, giving one entry per CDR3 protein. The repertoire consists of 30,000 to 40,000 distinct CDR3 sequences, with more than 4.5% occurring once and the leading ten covering just over 25%. The time point: sample taken at primary tumor resection. The specimen was PBMCs, collected at surgery. The receptors were sampled from a female donor with early-stage non-small cell lung cancer.

This clonotype was counted many times. The gene calls are TRBV9 and TRBJ1-1, with D perhaps matching TRBD1 (5 bases). The CDR3 runs 14 residues. V was cut by 0 bases and J by 0 bases, with 6 bases left in between. Looked up from germline, CDR1 is SGDLS and CDR2 is YYNGEE. Here the CDR3 DNA reads TGTGCCAGCAGCGTAGAAGGGGTGAACACTGAAGCTTTCTTT. It codes for CASSVEGVNTEAFF.

This clonotype was seen repeatedly, ten times or more. J is TRBJ2-7 and V is TRBV18, with TRBD2 identical over 9 bases. The J segment lost 5 bases and the V segment lost 3 bases, leaving 5 bases of the junction unmatched. The CDR3 is 14 amino acids. Germline CDR1 KGHSH, CDR2 LQKENI. The CDR3 sequence: CASSPGGGAHEQYF. CDR3 coding DNA: TGTGCCAGCTCACCGGGCGGGGGGGCCCACGAGCAGTACTTC.

In this sample, this clonotype turned up many times. Written as DNA, the CDR3 is TGTGCCAGCAGCCCCCTCACTGGAAACACCATATATTTT. Its protein product is CASSPLTGNTIYF. The chain couples TRBV3-1 to TRBJ1-3; D not resolved. The CDR3 totals 13 residues. Looked up from germline, CDR1 is LGHDT and CDR2 is YNNKEL (reference sequence). V lost 4 bases and J 2 bases, leaving 6 bases between the germline ends.